The 6 T cell receptor beta chains below were found in one sample sequenced in a study of blood T cell repertoires in COVID-19. Only in-frame clones appear in the TCRdb table, and some are missing; sequencing was by immunoSEQ multiplex PCR. The repertoire holds over 75,000 clones, 82% seen once, with roughly a tenth in the top ten. The sequenced sample consisted of peripheral blood. All receptors come from a man aged 65-85 years with acute or convalescent COVID-19.

This chain uses TRBV5-6 with TRBJ2-2; 10 bases are shared with TRBD1. V shed 4 bases, J shed 5 bases, and the junction held 8 bases outside the gene matches. The CDR3 runs to 16 residues. From germline, CDR1 is SGHDT and CDR2 YYEEEE. This chain's CDR3 is CASSSLDRGRTGELFF. Here the CDR3 DNA reads TGTGCCAGCAGCAGCCTTGACAGGGGGCGGACCGGGGAGCTGTTTTTT.

The chain has TRBV4-2 and TRBJ2-1; 8 bases align to TRBD2. This CDR3 spans 16 amino acids. Germline trimming cut 6 bases from V and 0 bases from J; bases unmatched to any gene: 7. Germline V CDR1 and CDR2: LGHNA, YNFKEQ. Here the CDR3 DNA reads TGTGCCAGCAGTCAGACTAGCGCGAGCTCCTACAATGAGCAGTTCTTC. Its translation is CASSQTSASSYNEQFF.

The rearrangement joins TRBV6-5 to TRBJ2-1, with 8 bases identical to TRBD2. Germline CDR1 MNHEY, CDR2 SVGAGI. The CDR3 runs 15 residues. The ends lost 6 bases at V and 6 bases at J; junction bases unmatched: 10. This CDR3 reads CASRSGGDPLNEQFF. The CDR3, as DNA: TGTGCCAGCAGGTCCGGGGGGGATCCTCTCAATGAGCAGTTCTTC.

This chain uses TRBV30 with TRBJ1-2; a possible D gene is TRBD1 (6 bases). Germline V gene lookup returns CDR1 GTSNPN and CDR2 SVGIG (reference sequence). The CDR3 runs to 14 residues. Trimming pared 1 base from V and 8 bases from J, leaving 17 bases between. CDR3: CAWSGKTGLSGYTF. The CDR3 DNA is TGTGCCTGGAGTGGGAAGACAGGTCTAAGCGGCTACACCTTC.

The chain carries TRBV2 and TRBJ1-2, with D unresolved. Trimming took 6 bases from V and 3 from J, leaving 14 bases between them. The germline V gene has CDR1 SNHLY and CDR2 FYNNEI. This CDR3 is built from 14 residues. CDR3 region: CASRRIAVDYGYTF. CDR3 DNA sequence: TGTGCCAGCAGGAGGATAGCGGTGGACTATGGCTACACCTTC. Full variable domain (outside the CDR3, taken from reference TRBV2 and TRBJ1-2): EPEVTQTPSHQVTQMGQEVILRCVPISNHLYFYWYRQILGQKVEFLVSFYNNEISEKSEIFDDQFSVERPDGSNFTLKIRSTKLEDSAMYFCASRRIAVDYGYTFGSGTRLTVV.

The J gene is TRBJ1-2, the V gene TRBV4-2; D is ambiguous. Trimming shortened V by 0 bases and J by 7 bases, and 12 bases separated the two germline ends. The CDR3 covers 14 residues. CDR1 is LGHNA and CDR2 is YNFKEQ in the germline V gene. CDR3 sequence: CASSQESAGRGYTF. The CDR3 DNA reads as TGTGCCAGCAGCCAAGAGTCGGCAGGCCGTGGCTACACCTTC.